The clone carrying this TCR beta chain was picked up many times. Under the authors' procedure: Counts of nucleated cells, estimated from reference gene primer amplification, were obtained. Using immunoSEQ multiplex PCR, the repertoire was profiled, and TCRdb retains in-frame clones only, with some absent. Clonal size and the V and J genes are those of that table, whereas D and trimming came from the DNA. Of approximately 150,000 clones listed, approximately 88% are singletons. The data were taken from a study of blood T cell repertoires in COVID-19. Whole-study context: Researchers got acute and convalescent COVID-19 samples from the United States, Italy and Spain. The cDNA or gDNA used as material had been derived from T cells, B-cell-depleted T cells, or PBMCs.

Germline CDR1 is SGHRS and CDR2 is YFSETQ. V was pared by 0 bases and J by 5 bases, with 9 bases between. The CDR3 runs to 13 residues. The sequence derives from a woman aged 45-65 years with acute or convalescent COVID-19. The chain carries TRBV5-1 and TRBJ2-7; a possible D gene is TRBD1 (5 bases). Sequenced sample: peripheral blood. In DNA form, the CDR3 reads TGCGCCAGCAGCTTGGAAGGGGAACACGAGCAGTACTTC. It codes for CASSLEGEHEQYF.